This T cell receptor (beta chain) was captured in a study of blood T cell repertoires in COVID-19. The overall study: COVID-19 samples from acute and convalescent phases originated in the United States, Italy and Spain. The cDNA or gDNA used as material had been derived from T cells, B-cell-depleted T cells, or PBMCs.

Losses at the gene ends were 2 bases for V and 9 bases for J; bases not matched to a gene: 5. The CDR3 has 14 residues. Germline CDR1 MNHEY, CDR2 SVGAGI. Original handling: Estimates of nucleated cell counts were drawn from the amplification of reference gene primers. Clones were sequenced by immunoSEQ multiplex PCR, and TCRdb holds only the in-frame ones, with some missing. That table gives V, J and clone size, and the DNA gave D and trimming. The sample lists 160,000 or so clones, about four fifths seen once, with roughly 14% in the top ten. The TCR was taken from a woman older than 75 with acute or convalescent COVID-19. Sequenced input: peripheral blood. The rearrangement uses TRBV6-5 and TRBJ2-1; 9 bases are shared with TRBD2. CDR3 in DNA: TGTGCCAGCAGTTACGGCGGGGGGGCCGTTGAGCAGTTCTTC. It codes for CASSYGGGAVEQFF.